Listed below are T cell receptor beta chains from one sample, sequenced in a study of blood T cell repertoires in COVID-19. Data came from immunoSEQ multiplex PCR; TCRdb stores just in-frame clones and leaves some out. The sample carries about 380,000 clones, roughly 91% recorded once. Sequenced material: PBMCs or T cells enriched from blood (not recorded which). The receptors were gathered from a young woman who had recovered from COVID-19. The CDR3 runs from the conserved cysteine through the conserved F or W. D genes are given only for firm matches. Not all rows give a size; the values are once, few, many and, for expanded clones, a class.

v_call: TRBV7-9; clone_size: NA; j_call: TRBJ2-7; d_call: TRBD1; cdr3_nt: TGTGCCAGCAGCTCGACAGGGGGCGCCGCCTACGAGCAGTACTTC; cdr3_aa: CASSSTGGAAYEQYF
v_call: TRBV5-1; clone_size: NA; j_call: TRBJ2-7; d_call: NA; cdr3_nt: TGCGCCAGCAGCTTGCCAGGGGCGTACGAGCAGTACTTC; cdr3_aa: CASSLPGAYEQYF
v_call: TRBV6-2/TRBV6-3; clone_size: NA; j_call: TRBJ2-3; d_call: NA; cdr3_nt: TGTGCCAGCAGTTCCGGGCTAGCGTCAGATACGCAGTATTTT; cdr3_aa: CASSSGLASDTQYF
v_call: TRBV6-5; clone_size: NA; j_call: TRBJ1-4; d_call: NA; cdr3_nt: TGTGCCAGCAGTTACCGCGGTGGAACTGAAAAACTGTTTTTT; cdr3_aa: CASSYRGGTEKLFF
v_call: TRBV3-1/TRBV3-2; clone_size: NA; j_call: TRBJ2-7; d_call: NA; cdr3_nt: TGTGCCAGCAGCCAAGGGGCACTCGTCCACGAGCAGTACTTC; cdr3_aa: CASSQGALVHEQYF
v_call: TRBV6-6; clone_size: few; j_call: TRBJ1-5; d_call: TRBD1; cdr3_nt: TGTGCCAGCATCAACACCGGGACAGGGGGTCAGCCCCAGCATTTT; cdr3_aa: CASINTGTGGQPQHF
v_call: TRBV30; clone_size: once; j_call: TRBJ2-7; d_call: NA; cdr3_nt: TGTGCCTGCTGGCGGGGCGACTCCTACGAGCAGTACTTC; cdr3_aa: CACWRGDSYEQYF
v_call: TRBV4-1; clone_size: NA; j_call: TRBJ1-6; d_call: NA; cdr3_nt: TGCGCCAGCAGCCAAGGGCTCCTCTCCTCCTATAATTCACCCCTCCACTTT; cdr3_aa: CASSQGLLSSYNSPLHF
v_call: TRBV6-5; clone_size: NA; j_call: TRBJ2-3; d_call: NA; cdr3_nt: TGTGCCAGCAGCGTCAACCAGCGGACCACAGATACGCAGTATTTT; cdr3_aa: CASSVNQRTTDTQYF
v_call: TRBV5-1; clone_size: NA; j_call: TRBJ2-7; d_call: NA; cdr3_nt: TGCGCCAGCAGCTTTGGCTTGGGGGGTCCCTACGAGCAGTACTTC; cdr3_aa: CASSFGLGGPYEQYF
v_call: TRBV5-1; clone_size: NA; j_call: TRBJ2-3; d_call: NA; cdr3_nt: TGCGCCAGCAGCGCGGAGGACGGTTGGAGCACAGATACGCAGTATTTT; cdr3_aa: CASSAEDGWSTDTQYF
v_call: TRBV19; clone_size: once; j_call: TRBJ1-6; d_call: NA; cdr3_nt: TGTGCCAGTAGTCACAGGGTTGAGAATTCACCCCTCCACTTT; cdr3_aa: CASSHRVENSPLHF
v_call: TRBV21-1; clone_size: NA; j_call: TRBJ2-3; d_call: NA; cdr3_nt: TGTGCCAGCAGCAGCCAGGCAGATACGCAGTATTTT; cdr3_aa: CASSSQADTQYF
v_call: TRBV11-3; clone_size: NA; j_call: TRBJ2-2; d_call: TRBD1; cdr3_nt: TGTGCCAGCAGCAGACAGGGGGCAGGGACCGGGGAGCTGTTTTTT; cdr3_aa: CASSRQGAGTGELFF
v_call: TRBV30; clone_size: NA; j_call: TRBJ1-1; d_call: NA; cdr3_nt: TGTGCCTGGAGTGTACAGTCGGACACTGAAGCTTTCTTT; cdr3_aa: CAWSVQSDTEAFF
v_call: TRBV20-1; clone_size: NA; j_call: TRBJ1-3; d_call: NA; cdr3_nt: TGCAGTGCTAGTGGAGCCGGGACTGAGAGCTCTGGAAACACCATATATTTT; cdr3_aa: CSASGAGTESSGNTIYF
v_call: TRBV28; clone_size: NA; j_call: TRBJ2-3; d_call: TRBD2; cdr3_nt: TGTGCCAGCAGTTGGGTAAAGACTAGCGGGGGGGCTAGCACAGATACGCAGTATTTT; cdr3_aa: CASSWVKTSGGASTDTQYF
v_call: TRBV6-5; clone_size: NA; j_call: TRBJ1-5; d_call: NA; cdr3_nt: TGTGCCAGCAGAGCCGGGGACAATCAGCCCCAGCATTTT; cdr3_aa: CASRAGDNQPQHF
v_call: TRBV7-8; clone_size: NA; j_call: TRBJ2-3; d_call: NA; cdr3_nt: TGTGCCAGCAGCTTAGAAGGGGGCACAGATACGCAGTATTTT; cdr3_aa: CASSLEGGTDTQYF
v_call: TRBV28; clone_size: NA; j_call: TRBJ1-4; d_call: NA; cdr3_nt: TGTGCCAGCAGCTATTCCGGGATGGCTAATGAAAAACTGTTTTTT; cdr3_aa: CASSYSGMANEKLFF
v_call: TRBV29-1; clone_size: NA; j_call: TRBJ1-2; d_call: TRBD1; cdr3_nt: TGCAGCGTGGGGGACAGGGTAGACTATGGCTACACCTTC; cdr3_aa: CSVGDRVDYGYTF
v_call: TRBV11-3; clone_size: few; j_call: TRBJ2-7; d_call: TRBD1; cdr3_nt: TGTGCCAGCAGCCCCGGGACAGGGGGAGTCTACGAGCAGTACTTC; cdr3_aa: CASSPGTGGVYEQYF
v_call: TRBV3-1/TRBV3-2; clone_size: NA; j_call: TRBJ2-7; d_call: NA; cdr3_nt: TGTGCCAGCAGTCGAGGGTTCTCCGAGCAGTACTTC; cdr3_aa: CASSRGFSEQYF
v_call: TRBV19; clone_size: once; j_call: TRBJ2-7; d_call: NA; cdr3_nt: TGTGCCAGTAGCCAGGCGAGCTCCTACGAGCAGTACTTC; cdr3_aa: CASSQASSYEQYF
v_call: TRBV5-1; clone_size: NA; j_call: TRBJ1-4; d_call: NA; cdr3_nt: TGCGCCAGCAGCTTGGAGGGGTTCACTAATGAAAAACTGTTTTTT; cdr3_aa: CASSLEGFTNEKLFF
v_call: TRBV6-2/TRBV6-3; clone_size: NA; j_call: TRBJ1-2; d_call: NA; cdr3_nt: TGTGCCAGCAGTTACTTAAAGCGGACTAACTATGGCTACACCTTC; cdr3_aa: CASSYLKRTNYGYTF
v_call: TRBV28; clone_size: NA; j_call: TRBJ1-5; d_call: TRBD1; cdr3_nt: TGTGCCAGCAGTTTGGACAGGGCCTATAGCAATCAGCCCCAGCATTTT; cdr3_aa: CASSLDRAYSNQPQHF
v_call: TRBV9; clone_size: NA; j_call: TRBJ2-7; d_call: TRBD2; cdr3_nt: TGTGCCAGCAGCGTGGGTCTAGCGGGGGCCCCTAACGAGCAGTACTTC; cdr3_aa: CASSVGLAGAPNEQYF
v_call: TRBV6-4; clone_size: once; j_call: TRBJ2-1; d_call: TRBD1; cdr3_nt: TGTGCCAGCAGCGGGACAGGCGGCTACAATGAGCAGTTCTTC; cdr3_aa: CASSGTGGYNEQFF
v_call: TRBV19; clone_size: NA; j_call: TRBJ2-1; d_call: TRBD1; cdr3_nt: TGTGCCAGTAGTATTCCCCAGGGGGCCTACAATGAGCAGTTCTTC; cdr3_aa: CASSIPQGAYNEQFF
v_call: TRBV27; clone_size: NA; j_call: TRBJ2-7; d_call: TRBD1; cdr3_nt: TGTGCCAGCAGTCAGGACAGGGTCCACTACGAGCAGTACTTC; cdr3_aa: CASSQDRVHYEQYF
v_call: TRBV7-2; clone_size: NA; j_call: TRBJ2-3; d_call: NA; cdr3_nt: TGTGCCAGCAGCTTAGCGGGGGCAGACTCAGATACGCAGTATTTT; cdr3_aa: CASSLAGADSDTQYF
v_call: TRBV6-5; clone_size: once; j_call: TRBJ2-5; d_call: TRBD2; cdr3_nt: TGTGCCAGCAGTTACTTAGCGGGGGCGGAGACCCAGTACTTC; cdr3_aa: CASSYLAGAETQYF
v_call: TRBV7-9; clone_size: once; j_call: TRBJ1-3; d_call: NA; cdr3_nt: TGTGCCAGCAGCATCGGACAGTCCGGAAACACCATATATTTT; cdr3_aa: CASSIGQSGNTIYF
v_call: TRBV10-1; clone_size: NA; j_call: TRBJ1-1; d_call: NA; cdr3_nt: TGCGCCAGCAGTCAAGGAAGGACATTTAAGAACACTGAAGCTTTCTTT; cdr3_aa: CASSQGRTFKNTEAFF
v_call: TRBV19; clone_size: NA; j_call: TRBJ1-1; d_call: NA; cdr3_nt: TGTGCCAGTAGTATAGGCGGCAGATTCATGAACACTGAAGCTTTCTTT; cdr3_aa: CASSIGGRFMNTEAFF
v_call: TRBV7-9; clone_size: NA; j_call: TRBJ1-6; d_call: TRBD1; cdr3_nt: TGTGCCAGCAGCGACAGGGGAATTTGGGGTAATTCACCCCTCCACTTT; cdr3_aa: CASSDRGIWGNSPLHF
v_call: TRBV19; clone_size: NA; j_call: TRBJ1-2; d_call: TRBD1; cdr3_nt: TGTGCCAGTAGTCCCCAGGGGGGTAGGGGCTACACCTTC; cdr3_aa: CASSPQGGRGYTF
v_call: TRBV30; clone_size: once; j_call: TRBJ2-3; d_call: NA; cdr3_nt: TGTGCCTGGAGTGGTTCCCTACGCGGAGGAGACACAGATACGCAGTATTTT; cdr3_aa: CAWSGSLRGGDTDTQYF
v_call: TRBV4-1; clone_size: NA; j_call: TRBJ2-7; d_call: TRBD1; cdr3_nt: TGCGCCAGCAGAGGGACAGCTTCCTACGAGCAGTACTTC; cdr3_aa: CASRGTASYEQYF
v_call: TRBV5-1; clone_size: NA; j_call: TRBJ1-4; d_call: NA; cdr3_nt: TGCGCCAGCAGCTTTGAACCCCAAGGGAGGAACGGTGAAAAACTGTTTTTT; cdr3_aa: CASSFEPQGRNGEKLFF
v_call: TRBV4-2; clone_size: NA; j_call: TRBJ1-3; d_call: NA; cdr3_nt: TGTGCCAGCAGCCAAGAGGGTGGAGCTGGAAACACCATATATTTT; cdr3_aa: CASSQEGGAGNTIYF
v_call: TRBV27; clone_size: once; j_call: TRBJ1-5; d_call: NA; cdr3_nt: TGTGCCAGCAGTTTGTCGGGAACTCCATATAGCAATCAGCCCCAGCATTTT; cdr3_aa: CASSLSGTPYSNQPQHF
v_call: TRBV11-1; clone_size: NA; j_call: TRBJ2-2; d_call: NA; cdr3_nt: TGTGCCAGCAGCCGTCAGGTCATCAACACCGGGGAGCTGTTTTTT; cdr3_aa: CASSRQVINTGELFF
v_call: TRBV19; clone_size: NA; j_call: TRBJ1-2; d_call: NA; cdr3_nt: TGTGCCAGTAGTATGTTGAACTTCGGCGGAGCTAACTATGGCTACACCTTC; cdr3_aa: CASSMLNFGGANYGYTF
v_call: TRBV11-2; clone_size: NA; j_call: TRBJ2-7; d_call: TRBD1; cdr3_nt: TGTGCCAGCAGCCATTTCCCCTTCAACAGGGGGAGTCCCTCCTACGAGCAGTACTTC; cdr3_aa: CASSHFPFNRGSPSYEQYF
v_call: TRBV5-6; clone_size: NA; j_call: TRBJ2-1; d_call: TRBD2; cdr3_nt: TGTGCCAGCAGCTGGAGGCTTAAGGGAGGGGAGATCTACAATGAGCAGTTCTTC; cdr3_aa: CASSWRLKGGEIYNEQFF
v_call: TRBV6-4; clone_size: NA; j_call: TRBJ2-3; d_call: TRBD1; cdr3_nt: TGTGCCAGCAGTGACACAGGGGTCACAGATACGCAGTATTTT; cdr3_aa: CASSDTGVTDTQYF
v_call: TRBV30; clone_size: NA; j_call: TRBJ2-3; d_call: NA; cdr3_nt: TGTGCCTGGAGGGGGGCGGTGGATACGCAGTATTTT; cdr3_aa: CAWRGAVDTQYF
v_call: TRBV27; clone_size: NA; j_call: TRBJ2-7; d_call: NA; cdr3_nt: TGTGCCAGCAGTCCGACAGGACCCTACGAGCAGTACTTC; cdr3_aa: CASSPTGPYEQYF
v_call: TRBV6-1; clone_size: NA; j_call: TRBJ2-2; d_call: TRBD1; cdr3_nt: TGTGCCAGCAGTGAGACCGGGACAGGGGGGACCGGGGAGCTGTTTTTT; cdr3_aa: CASSETGTGGTGELFF
v_call: TRBV19; clone_size: NA; j_call: TRBJ2-3; d_call: TRBD2; cdr3_nt: TGTGCCAGTAGTGCGGAACTAGCGGGGACTAGCACAGATACGCAGTATTTT; cdr3_aa: CASSAELAGTSTDTQYF
v_call: TRBV7-3; clone_size: NA; j_call: TRBJ2-1; d_call: TRBD2; cdr3_nt: TGTGCCAGCAGCTTACTCGGGGGGGCATACAATGAGCAGTTCTTC; cdr3_aa: CASSLLGGAYNEQFF
v_call: TRBV30; clone_size: NA; j_call: TRBJ2-2; d_call: TRBD2; cdr3_nt: TGTGCCTGGTCTAGCGGGGGGGCCCACACCGGGGAGCTGTTTTTT; cdr3_aa: CAWSSGGAHTGELFF
v_call: TRBV9; clone_size: NA; j_call: TRBJ1-3; d_call: NA; cdr3_nt: TGTGCCAGCAGCGATTCGGACGGGGTGAACACCATATATTTT; cdr3_aa: CASSDSDGVNTIYF
v_call: TRBV11-2; clone_size: NA; j_call: TRBJ1-2; d_call: NA; cdr3_nt: TGTGCCAGCAGCTTAATAAGACAACGAAATGGCTACACCTTC; cdr3_aa: CASSLIRQRNGYTF
v_call: TRBV19; clone_size: NA; j_call: TRBJ2-7; d_call: TRBD1; cdr3_nt: TGTGCCAGTAGCCCTGTGGACAGGGACGAGCAGTACTTC; cdr3_aa: CASSPVDRDEQYF
v_call: TRBV11-1; clone_size: NA; j_call: TRBJ2-1; d_call: NA; cdr3_nt: TGTGCCAGCAGCTTAGAGGCCAGGGGATATGAGCAGTTCTTC; cdr3_aa: CASSLEARGYEQFF